This T cell receptor (beta chain) was observed in a study of control samples from healthy donors and cancer patients. Sequencing used immunoSEQ multiplex PCR; TCRdb keeps in-frame clones, though not all of them. The sample shows about 130,000 clones, roughly 88% of them seen only once. Germline-derived CDR1 and CDR2 are MNHNY and SVGAGI (reference sequence). The V and J ends lost 4 bases and 8 bases respectively, with 12 bases between them. CDR3 length: 12 amino acids. The V gene is TRBV6-6, the J gene TRBJ2-7; maybe TRBD2 (5 bases). This TCR was recovered from a man aged 45 to 65 in good health. Sequencing input: blood. The CDR3 region is CASSLPREKQYF. CDR3 sequence (DNA): TGTGCCAGCAGTTTACCGAGGGAAAAGCAGTACTTC.